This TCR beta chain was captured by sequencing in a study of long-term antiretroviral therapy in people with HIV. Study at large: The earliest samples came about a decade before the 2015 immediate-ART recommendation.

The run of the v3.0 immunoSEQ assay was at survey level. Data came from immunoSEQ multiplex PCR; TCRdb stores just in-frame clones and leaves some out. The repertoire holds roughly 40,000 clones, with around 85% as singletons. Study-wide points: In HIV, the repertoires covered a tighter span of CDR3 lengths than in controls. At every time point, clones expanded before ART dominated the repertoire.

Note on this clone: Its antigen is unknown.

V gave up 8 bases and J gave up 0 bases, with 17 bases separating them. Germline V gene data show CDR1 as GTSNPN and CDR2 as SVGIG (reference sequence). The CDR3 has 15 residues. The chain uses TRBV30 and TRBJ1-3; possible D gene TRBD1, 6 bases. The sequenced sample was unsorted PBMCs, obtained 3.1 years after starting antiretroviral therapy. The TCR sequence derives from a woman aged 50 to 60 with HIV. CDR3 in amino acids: CATTQGLRSGNTIYF. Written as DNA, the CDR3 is TGTGCCACCACACAGGGCCTTCGCTCTGGAAACACCATATATTTT. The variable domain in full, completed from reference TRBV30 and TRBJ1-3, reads SQTIHQWPATLVQPVGSPLSLECTVEGTSNPNLYWYRQAAGRGLQLLFYSVGIGQISSEVPQNLSASRPQDRQFILSSKKLLLSDSGFYLCATTQGLRSGNTIYFGEGSWLTVV.